The source of this TCR delta chain is a study of gamma-delta T cells after stem cell transplantation. TCRdb re-called the RT-PCR reads with CATT. Of about 7,800 delta-chain clones in the sample, about 14% were seen once. Points on this clone: This is likely an artifact of a read error, given a far larger clone one base away.

CDR1 and CDR2 from the germline V gene are GEAIGNYY and EKD. The CDR3 sequence is 17 residues long. The chain joins TRDV2 to TRDJ3, with 9 bases aligning to TRDD3. The sequence was obtained from a human donor. It is not recorded whose cells these are; they may come from a transplant donor. Sequenced input: gamma-delta T cells. The CDR3 DNA follows: TGTGCCTGTGACGTACTGGGGGACTCCTGGGACGCCCGACAGATGTTTTTC. It codes for CACDVLGDSWDARQMFF.